This T cell receptor beta chain was retrieved from a study of shared clonotypes between healthy human individuals. The CDR3 is 13 amino acids. Germline-derived CDR1 and CDR2 are SEHNR and FQNEAQ (reference sequence). The ends were cut back, 0 bases at V and 7 bases at J, with 8 bases in the middle. Each subset's genomic DNA was split evenly across several immunoSEQ plates. In the authors' methods: ImmunoSEQ junction-only sequences lacked quality scores, so their filtering differed. Sequenced by immunoSEQ multiplex PCR; TCRdb stores in-frame clones only, minus some. That table supplies the V and J calls and clone size; D and trimming were determined from the DNA. The profile shows some 2,400,000 clones, approximately 94% of them singletons. A split of CD4+ cells into CD45RA+ naive and CD45RA-negative memory subsets was performed.

This chain links TRBV7-9 with TRBJ2-3; D not resolved. The sequence derives from a man between 18 and 29 years old in good health. Source material: naive CD4+ T cells sorted from blood. Subset given: CD45RA+ positively selected. This chain's CDR3 is CASSLAASNTQYF. CDR3 DNA: TGTGCCAGCAGCTTAGCGGCATCCAATACGCAGTATTTT.